Sequencing of this T cell receptor beta chain was carried out in a study of blood T cell repertoires in COVID-19. Study-wide context: The analysed material was cDNA or gDNA that came from T cells, B-cell-depleted T cells, or PBMCs.

Trimming removed 5 bases at V and 8 bases at J, with 15 bases between. Germline-derived CDR1 and CDR2 are SEHNR and FQNEAQ (reference sequence). The CDR3 runs to 13 residues. This clone was counted only a few times. The data were produced by immunoSEQ multiplex PCR, yet TCRdb's version contains in-frame clones alone and is incomplete. This sample has roughly 250,000 clones, with 85% found just once. This clonotype was sampled from a woman in her fifties or sixties with active or convalescent COVID-19. The sample taken for sequencing was peripheral blood. The rearrangement uses TRBV7-9 and TRBJ1-2; no clear D gene. CDR3 sequence: CASSLEAGGGYTF. In DNA form, the CDR3 reads TGTGCCAGCAGCCTAGAGGCAGGAGGAGGCTACACCTTC.